One T cell receptor (beta chain) is described in this entry. What it binds is unknown. This sample is drawn from a study of OX40 agonist ivuxolimab in advanced cancers. Study as a whole: The dose-escalation group included hepatocellular carcinoma, melanoma, renal cell carcinoma and head and neck cancer. Therapy given before enrollment (anti-PD-1, anti-PD-L1 or anti-CTLA-4) was allowed, and around 40% had some. Study-wide findings and caveats: More expanded clones were found, on average, in CD8+ than in CD4+ T cells.

Produced via immunoSEQ multiplex PCR; TCRdb's table is partial and in-frame only. Of 55,000 to 75,000 clones listed, around 84% are singletons. The V and J ends lost 0 bases and 10 bases respectively, with 14 bases between them. The germline V gene has CDR1 SGHNT and CDR2 YYREEE (reference sequence). This CDR3 comprises 13 residues. The chain carries TRBV5-4 and TRBJ2-7, with D uncertain. This clonotype was obtained from an adult with an advanced solid tumor such as melanoma, head and neck, liver or kidney cancer. Here the sequenced sample was CD4+ or CD8+ T cells sorted from blood, taken in a trial of the OX40 agonist ivuxolimab. This CDR3 is CASSLARDTAQYF. As DNA, the CDR3 is TGTGCCAGCAGCTTGGCGCGTGACACGGCCCAGTACTTC.